Following are 28 T cell receptor beta chains from one sample sequenced in a study of blood T cell repertoires in COVID-19. Some clones are missing from TCRdb's copy, which holds only in-frame ones; the method was immunoSEQ multiplex PCR. Found here are approximately 250,000 clones, 85% of them singletons; the top ten hold about 5.1%. Sequenced sample: peripheral blood. The receptors originated from a man aged 50 to 60 with COVID-19, enrolled during active disease.

The table lists this clone with a few counts. The gene calls are TRBV6-5 and TRBJ1-2, with TRBD1 as a possible D gene (6 bases). V dropped 6 bases and J dropped 2 bases, with 10 bases sitting between them. This CDR3 has 13 residues. Germline assignment: CDR1 MNHEY and CDR2 SVGAGI. The chain's CDR3 is CASSLDRNYGYTF. The CDR3 DNA follows: TGTGCCAGCAGCCTTGACAGGAACTATGGCTACACCTTC.

V usage is TRBV19 and J usage is TRBJ1-4, with 7 positions matching TRBD1. Germline V CDR1 and CDR2: LNHDA, SQIVND (reference sequence). This CDR3 spans 15 amino acids. V lost 6 bases, J lost 6 bases, and 10 bases stayed unmatched. DNA of the CDR3: TGTGCCAGTAGCTCTGGGGGGACAGCCTATGAAAAACTGTTTTTT. Translating gives CASSSGGTAYEKLFF.

The chain joins TRBV6-5 to TRBJ1-1; 8 bases agree with TRBD1. The CDR3 has 15 residues. Germline CDR1 and CDR2: MNHEY and SVGAGI. V shed 4 bases, J shed 1 base, and the junction held 5 bases outside the gene matches. The CDR3 loop is CASSSAGTGNTEAFF. The CDR3 nucleotides are TGTGCCAGCAGTTCCGCCGGGACAGGGAACACTGAAGCTTTCTTT.

V usage is TRBV5-4 and J usage is TRBJ1-2; TRBD1 aligns across 7 bases. The CDR3 has 14 amino acids. V was pared by 3 bases and J by 5 bases, with 7 bases of the junction left unmatched. Germline CDR1 is SGHNT and CDR2 is YYREEE (reference sequence). CDR3 protein: CASSSRGNRYGYTF. The CDR3 nucleotides read TGTGCCAGCAGCTCCAGGGGGAATCGGTATGGCTACACCTTC.

V and J are TRBV7-3 and TRBJ2-3; 9 nucleotides align to TRBD1. Per germline, CDR1 SGHTA and CDR2 FQGTGA. The J segment lost 4 bases and the V segment lost 5 bases, leaving 4 bases of the junction unmatched. This CDR3 region has 14 residues. CDR3 DNA sequence: TGTGCCAGCAGCCATCGACAGGGGGCAGATACGCAGTATTTT. Translated: CASSHRQGADTQYF.

The rearrangement uses TRBV3-1 (or the pseudogene TRBV3-2) and TRBJ2-7; TRBD2 aligns across 7 bases. In germline, CDR1 is LGHDT, CDR2 YNNKEL (reference sequence). V shed 3 bases, J shed 4 bases, and the junction held 3 bases outside the gene matches. The CDR3 sequence is 13 residues long. CDR3 protein: CASSQGGIYEQYF. The CDR3 bases are TGTGCCAGCAGCCAGGGGGGGATATACGAGCAGTACTTC.

This clone appeared a single time. The rearrangement links TRBV25-1 to TRBJ2-3, with D perhaps TRBD1 (5 bases). Germline V gene lookup returns CDR1 MGHDK and CDR2 SYGVNS. CDR3 length equals 14 residues. Trimming took 3 bases from V and 0 from J, leaving 7 bases between them. DNA of the CDR3: TGTGCCAGCAGTGATCAGGGTAGCACAGATACGCAGTATTTT. As protein: CASSDQGSTDTQYF.

The rearrangement links TRBV5-1 to TRBJ1-1, with TRBD1 identical over 8 bases. Germline lookup yields CDR1 SGHRS and CDR2 YFSETQ. V lost 4 bases and J lost 4; bases outside the gene matches: 9. The CDR3 contains 15 residues. The CDR3 bases are TGCGCCAGCAGCCCGGACTTCACAGGGGGCACTGAAGCTTTCTTT. Translated, it gives CASSPDFTGGTEAFF.

The rearrangement links TRBV18 to TRBJ2-3, with 11 bases that match TRBD2. V lost 0 bases to trimming and J lost 1 base; unmatched junction nucleotides: 15. This CDR3 region has 21 residues. Per the germline V gene, CDR1 is KGHSH and CDR2 is LQKENI. In DNA, the CDR3 is TGTGCCAGCTCACCACCGAACGTTCGGCTAGCGGGGGGAAGAGGCACAGATACGCAGTATTTT. Translated: CASSPPNVRLAGGRGTDTQYF. The variable domain in full, completed from reference TRBV18 and TRBJ2-3, reads NAGVMQNPRHLVRRRGQEARLRCSPMKGHSHVYWYRQLPEEGLKFMVYLQKENIIDESGMPKERFSAEFPKEGPSILRIQQVVRGDSAAYFCASSPPNVRLAGGRGTDTQYFGPGTRLTVL.

This sequence joins TRBV5-4 and TRBJ1-2; 7 bases are a match to TRBD1. The CDR3 runs to 13 residues. Germline CDR1 reads SGHNT; CDR2 reads YYREEE (reference sequence). Trimming at V came to 3 bases and at J to 5 bases, leaving 4 bases not matched to a gene. CDR3 coding DNA: TGTGCCAGCAGCTCGACAGGGATTTATGGCTACACCTTC. This codes for CASSSTGIYGYTF.

This clone has just a few counts. This chain links TRBV5-1 with TRBJ1-1; 7 bases are a match to TRBD1. Germline CDR1 reads SGHRS; CDR2 reads YFSETQ. The CDR3 is 14 residues long. V dropped 4 bases and J dropped 7; count of bases not matched to a gene: 10. CDR3 sequence: CASSRLQGVVEAFF. The CDR3 DNA reads TGCGCCAGCAGCCGACTCCAGGGGGTAGTTGAAGCTTTCTTT.

The CDR3 DNA follows: TGTGCCTGGAGGGCCACAGGGGCAAACACCTTC. Protein: CAWRATGANTF. The chain is built from TRBV30 and TRBJ1-2; 7 bases align to TRBD1. V trimming: 3 bases; J trimming: 12 bases; junction bases outside the gene matches: 7. The germline V gene has CDR1 GTSNPN and CDR2 SVGIG (reference sequence). The CDR3 runs to 11 residues.

This clone appeared a single time. This chain uses TRBV19 with TRBJ2-7, with 8 bases lining up with TRBD1. CDR3 size: 16 residues. Germline CDR1 LNHDA, CDR2 SQIVND (reference sequence). V shed 5 bases and J 2 bases; nucleotides not matched to a gene: 11. The CDR3 here is CASSSGPGTGPYEQYF. The CDR3 DNA reads TGTGCCAGTAGTTCCGGCCCCGGGACAGGCCCCTACGAGCAGTACTTC.

The V gene is TRBV9, the J gene TRBJ1-1; tentative D call: TRBD1 (5 bases). V was cut by 6 bases and J by 0 bases, with 15 bases left in between. There are 15 residues in the CDR3. Germline V gene sequence: CDR1 SGDLS, CDR2 YYNGEE. This CDR3 is CASTSLRGLNTEAFF. DNA for the CDR3: TGTGCCAGCACATCTTTGCGGGGACTGAACACTGAAGCTTTCTTT. Full variable domain (missing parts from reference TRBV9 and TRBJ1-1): DSGVTQTPKHLITATGQRVTLRCSPRSGDLSVYWYQQSLDQGLQFLIQYYNGEERAKGNILERFSAQQFPDLHSELNLSSLELGDSALYFCASTSLRGLNTEAFFGQGTRLTVV.

CDR3 nucleotides: TGTGCCAGCAGCCAAAGCGGGGCTGTGAACACCGGGGAGCTGTTTTTT. Translated: CASSQSGAVNTGELFF. The genes are TRBV28 and TRBJ2-2; 7 bases align to TRBD2. The CDR3 loop spans 16 amino acids. The ends lost 6 bases at V and 1 base at J; junction bases unmatched: 8. CDR1 and CDR2 (germline): MDHEN, SYDVKM.

The chain recombines TRBV7-9 with TRBJ2-2; 8 nucleotides match TRBD1. J was trimmed by 5 bases and V by 3 bases; bases with no gene match: 8. This CDR3 has 16 amino acids. Germline V CDR1 and CDR2: SEHNR, FQNEAQ (reference sequence). This CDR3 reads CASSFDRGDPTGELFF. The CDR3 DNA sequence: TGTGCCAGCAGCTTTGACAGGGGTGACCCAACCGGGGAGCTGTTTTTT.

The DNA for the CDR3 is TGCGCCAGCAGCCACGAGAAGACTAGCGGGGCCTACGAGCAGTACTTC. It translates to CASSHEKTSGAYEQYF. This rearrangement joins TRBV4-1 to TRBJ2-7; 11 bases line up with TRBD2. Unmatched junction bases numbered 6, after V lost 3 bases and J lost 2 bases. The CDR3 contains 16 residues. Per the germline V gene, CDR1 is MGHRA and CDR2 is YSYEKL.

This clone was counted between two and nine times. The rearrangement uses TRBV7-9 and TRBJ2-2, with D possibly matching TRBD2 (5 bases). The CDR3 totals 18 residues. V lost 1 base and J lost 2, with 17 bases in between. The germline gives CDR1 SEHNR, CDR2 FQNEAQ (reference sequence). CDR3 sequence (DNA): TGTGCCAGCAGCTTAGGCCCCATAGGACTCGCTAACACCGGGGAGCTGTTTTTT. This codes for CASSLGPIGLANTGELFF. The entire variable domain, with the rest obtained from reference TRBV7-9 and TRBJ2-2, is as follows: DTGVSQNPRHKITKRGQNVTFRCDPISEHNRLYWYRQTLGQGPEFLTYFQNEAQLEKSRLLSDRFSAERPKGSFSTLEIQRTEQGDSAMYLCASSLGPIGLANTGELFFGEGSRLTVL.

This clone was counted a few times. The chain has TRBV3-1 (or the pseudogene TRBV3-2) and TRBJ1-3; D gene uncertain. There are 11 residues in the CDR3. V lost 5 bases and J 3 bases, leaving 2 bases between the germline ends. Germline CDR1 is LGHDT and CDR2 is YNNKEL (reference sequence). CDR3 bases: TGTGCCAGCAGCTATGGAAACACCATATATTTT. Translating gives CASSYGNTIYF.

The chain joins TRBV5-6 to TRBJ2-3; 10 bases are a match to TRBD2. Germline V CDR1 and CDR2: SGHDT, YYEEEE. Trimming at V came to 1 base and at J to 10 bases, leaving 9 bases not matched to a gene. The CDR3 sequence is 15 residues long. CDR3 sequence reads: CASSLFSGGARAQYF. CDR3 nucleotides: TGTGCCAGCAGCTTGTTCAGCGGGGGGGCCAGAGCGCAGTATTTT. Full variable domain (remainder filled in from reference TRBV5-6 and TRBJ2-3): DAGVTQSPTHLIKTRGQQVTLRCSPKSGHDTVSWYQQALGQGPQFIFQYYEEEERQRGNFPDRFSGHQFPNYSSELNVNALLLGDSALYLCASSLFSGGARAQYFGPGTRLTVL.

The sample holds a few counts of this clone. The genes are TRBV10-2 and TRBJ1-5, with 8 bases lining up with TRBD1. Germline loops: CDR1 WSHSY, CDR2 SAAADI. Germline trimming cut 0 bases from V and 2 bases from J; bases unmatched to any gene: 6. The CDR3 sequence is 17 residues long. The CDR3 DNA reads as TGCGCCAGCAGTGAGTCGTTCACAGGGGGGCGCAATCAGCCCCAGCATTTT. Protein sequence: CASSESFTGGRNQPQHF.

J is TRBJ1-5 and V is TRBV10-3; D is uncertain. Germline CDR1 ENHRY, CDR2 SYGVKD. The CDR3 contains 13 residues. V lost 0 bases to trimming and J lost 12 bases, with 12 bases between them. CDR3 nucleotides: TGTGCCATCAGTGAGTCGGAGTCACGGATCCAGCATTTT. This gives the protein CAISESESRIQHF.

The chain carries TRBV9 and TRBJ2-7; 10 bases align to TRBD1. J lost 2 bases, V lost 3 bases, and 5 bases had no gene match. The germline V gene encodes CDR1 SGDLS and CDR2 YYNGEE. The CDR3 totals 15 residues. DNA of the CDR3: TGTGCCAGCAGCGAAGGGACAGGGGACACCTACGAGCAGTACTTC. It encodes CASSEGTGDTYEQYF.

The chain links TRBV4-3 to TRBJ1-5, with 12 bases aligning to TRBD1. Germline V CDR1 and CDR2: LGHNA, YSLEER. This CDR3 has 15 residues. The J segment lost 5 bases and the V segment lost 3 bases, leaving 2 bases of the junction unmatched. CDR3 loop: CASSQGQGADQPQHF. CDR3 nucleotides: TGCGCCAGCAGCCAGGGACAGGGGGCTGATCAGCCCCAGCATTTT.

The V gene is TRBV7-3, the J gene TRBJ2-1, with a possible D match to TRBD1 (6 bases). CDR3 length equals 15 residues. Looked up from germline, CDR1 is SGHTA and CDR2 is FQGTGA. V lost 6 bases, J lost 0 bases, and 12 bases lay in between. The CDR3 DNA follows: TGTGCCAGCAGACAGGGTTTCGCCTCCTACAATGAGCAGTTCTTC. Its protein is CASRQGFASYNEQFF.

This sequence joins TRBV18 and TRBJ2-3; 7 bases match TRBD1. CDR1 is KGHSH, CDR2 LQKENI, per germline. V trimming: 4 bases; J trimming: 4 bases; junction bases outside the gene matches: 2. The CDR3 runs 13 residues. CDR3 protein: CASSLGQADTQYF. DNA for the CDR3: TGTGCCAGCTCACTCGGACAGGCAGATACGCAGTATTTT.

The rearrangement uses TRBV19 and TRBJ1-5; D unclear. Germline V gene data show CDR1 as LNHDA and CDR2 as SQIVND (reference sequence). Deletions cut 7 bases from V and 5 bases from J, with 15 bases between. The CDR3 covers 14 residues. CDR3 residues: CASMEGLWDQPQHF. DNA of the CDR3: TGTGCCAGTATGGAGGGTCTCTGGGATCAGCCCCAGCATTTT.

This rearrangement joins TRBV6-2 or TRBV6-3 to TRBJ2-7; 7 nucleotides agree with TRBD2. Germline values: CDR1 MNHEY, CDR2 SVGEGT. The CDR3 loop spans 12 amino acids. The junction had 3 bases not matched to a gene; V was cut back by 4 bases and J by 6 bases. CDR3 in amino acids: CASSSGGIEQYF. CDR3 nucleotides: TGTGCCAGCAGTTCCGGGGGGATCGAGCAGTACTTC.